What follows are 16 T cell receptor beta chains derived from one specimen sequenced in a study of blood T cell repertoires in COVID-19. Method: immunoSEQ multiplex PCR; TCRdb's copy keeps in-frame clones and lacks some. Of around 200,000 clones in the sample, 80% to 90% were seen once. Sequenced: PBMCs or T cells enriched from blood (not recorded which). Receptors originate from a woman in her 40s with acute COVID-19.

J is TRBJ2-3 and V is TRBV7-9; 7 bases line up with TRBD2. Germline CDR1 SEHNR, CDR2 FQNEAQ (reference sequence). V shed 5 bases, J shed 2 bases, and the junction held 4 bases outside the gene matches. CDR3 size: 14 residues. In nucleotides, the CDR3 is TGTGCCAGCAGCCCAGGACTAGACACAGATACGCAGTATTTT. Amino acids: CASSPGLDTDTQYF.

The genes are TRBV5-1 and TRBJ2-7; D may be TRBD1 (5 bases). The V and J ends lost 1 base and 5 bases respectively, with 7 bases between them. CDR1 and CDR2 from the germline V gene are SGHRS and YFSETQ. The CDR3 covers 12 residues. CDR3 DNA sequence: TGCGCCAGCAGCTTGTCAGGGCACGAGCAGTACTTC. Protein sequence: CASSLSGHEQYF.

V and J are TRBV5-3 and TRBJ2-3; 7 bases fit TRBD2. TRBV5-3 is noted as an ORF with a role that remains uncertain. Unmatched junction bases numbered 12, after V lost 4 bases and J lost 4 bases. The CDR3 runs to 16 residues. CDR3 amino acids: CARSPRGGGWPDTQYF. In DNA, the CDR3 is TGTGCCAGAAGCCCCCGAGGCGGGGGATGGCCAGATACGCAGTATTTT.

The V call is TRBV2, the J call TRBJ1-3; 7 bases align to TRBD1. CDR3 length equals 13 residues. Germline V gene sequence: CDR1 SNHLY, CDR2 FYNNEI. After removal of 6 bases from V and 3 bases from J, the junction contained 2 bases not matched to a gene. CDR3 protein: CASRGDSGNTIYF. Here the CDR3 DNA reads TGTGCCAGCAGGGGGGACAGTGGAAACACCATATATTTT.

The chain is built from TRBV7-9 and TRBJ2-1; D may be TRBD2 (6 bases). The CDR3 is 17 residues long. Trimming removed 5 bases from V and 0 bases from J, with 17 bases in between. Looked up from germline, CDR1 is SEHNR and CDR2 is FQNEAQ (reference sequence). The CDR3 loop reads CASSRVAGLSSYNEQFF. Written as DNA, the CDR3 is TGTGCCAGCAGCCGGGTGGCGGGGTTAAGCTCCTACAATGAGCAGTTCTTC.

Here the CDR3 reads CASSLYSNQPQHF. The DNA of the CDR3 is TGTGCCAGCAGCTTGTATAGCAATCAGCCCCAGCATTTT. V is TRBV5-5 and J is TRBJ1-5, with D hard to call. There are 13 residues in the CDR3. Germline CDR1 SGHKS, CDR2 YYEKEE (reference sequence). Deletions cut 1 base from V and 0 bases from J, with 2 bases between.

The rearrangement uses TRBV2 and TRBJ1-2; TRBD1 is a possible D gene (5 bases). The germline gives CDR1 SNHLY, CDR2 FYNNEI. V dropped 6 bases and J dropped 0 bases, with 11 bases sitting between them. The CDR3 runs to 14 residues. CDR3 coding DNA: TGTGCCAGCAGCCACAGGCATGCTAACTATGGCTACACCTTC. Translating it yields CASSHRHANYGYTF.

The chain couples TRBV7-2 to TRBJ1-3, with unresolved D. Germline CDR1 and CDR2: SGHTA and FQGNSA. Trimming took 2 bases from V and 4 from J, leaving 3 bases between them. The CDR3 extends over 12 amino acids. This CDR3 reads CASSLQGNTIYF. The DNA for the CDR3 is TGTGCCAGCAGCTTACAGGGAAACACCATATATTTT.

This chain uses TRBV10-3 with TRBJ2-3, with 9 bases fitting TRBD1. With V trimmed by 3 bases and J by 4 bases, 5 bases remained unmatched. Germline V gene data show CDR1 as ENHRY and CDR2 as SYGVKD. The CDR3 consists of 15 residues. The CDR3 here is CAISDGGQGSDTQYF. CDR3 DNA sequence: TGTGCCATCAGTGATGGGGGACAGGGCTCAGATACGCAGTATTTT.

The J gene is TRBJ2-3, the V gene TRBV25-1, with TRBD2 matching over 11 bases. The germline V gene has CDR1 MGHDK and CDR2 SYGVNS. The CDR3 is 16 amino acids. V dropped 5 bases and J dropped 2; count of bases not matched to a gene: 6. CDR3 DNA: TGTGCCAGCAGTCCCCTAGCGGGAGGAATCACAGATACGCAGTATTTT. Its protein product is CASSPLAGGITDTQYF. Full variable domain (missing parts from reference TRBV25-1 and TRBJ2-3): EADIYQTPRYLVIGTGKKITLECSQTMGHDKMYWYQQDPGMELHLIHYSYGVNSTEKGDLSSESTVSRIRTEHFPLTLESARPSHTSQYLCASSPLAGGITDTQYFGPGTRLTVL.

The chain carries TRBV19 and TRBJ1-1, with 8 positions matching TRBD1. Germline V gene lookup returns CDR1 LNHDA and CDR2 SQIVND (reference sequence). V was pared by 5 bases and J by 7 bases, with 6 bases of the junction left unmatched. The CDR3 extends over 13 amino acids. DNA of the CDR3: TGTGCCAGTAGTTCGACAGGGGCCGTTGAAGCTTTCTTT. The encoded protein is CASSSTGAVEAFF.

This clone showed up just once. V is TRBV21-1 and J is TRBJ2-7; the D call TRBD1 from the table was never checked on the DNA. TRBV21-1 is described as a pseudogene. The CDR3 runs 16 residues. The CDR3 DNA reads TGTGCCAGCAGCAACCTCGGACAGGGGGACACCTACGAGCAGTACTTC. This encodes CASSNLGQGDTYEQYF.

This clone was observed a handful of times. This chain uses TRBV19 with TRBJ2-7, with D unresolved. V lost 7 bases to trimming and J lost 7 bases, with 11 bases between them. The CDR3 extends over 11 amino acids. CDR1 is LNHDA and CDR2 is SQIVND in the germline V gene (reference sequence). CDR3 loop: CASTLRWEQYF. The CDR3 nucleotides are TGTGCCAGTACTCTTCGGTGGGAGCAGTACTTC.

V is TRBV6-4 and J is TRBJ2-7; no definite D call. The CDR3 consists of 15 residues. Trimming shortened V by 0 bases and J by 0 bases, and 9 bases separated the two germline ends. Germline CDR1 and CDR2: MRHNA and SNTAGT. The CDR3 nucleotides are TGTGCCAGCAGTGACTCGGCGGCTAGCTCCTACGAGCAGTACTTC. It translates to CASSDSAASSYEQYF.

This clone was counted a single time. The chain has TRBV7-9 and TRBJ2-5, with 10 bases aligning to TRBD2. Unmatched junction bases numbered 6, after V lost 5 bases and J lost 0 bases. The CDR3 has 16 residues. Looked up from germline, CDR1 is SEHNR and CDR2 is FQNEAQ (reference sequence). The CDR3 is CASSRLAGEYQETQYF. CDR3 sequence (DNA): TGTGCCAGCAGCCGGCTAGCGGGGGAGTACCAAGAGACCCAGTACTTC.

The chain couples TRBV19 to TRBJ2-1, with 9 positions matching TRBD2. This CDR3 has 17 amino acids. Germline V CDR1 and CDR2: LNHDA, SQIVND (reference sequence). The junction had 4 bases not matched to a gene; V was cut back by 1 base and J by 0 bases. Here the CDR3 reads CASSIVLAGSSYNEQFF. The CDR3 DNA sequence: TGTGCCAGTAGTATAGTACTAGCGGGTAGCTCCTACAATGAGCAGTTCTTC. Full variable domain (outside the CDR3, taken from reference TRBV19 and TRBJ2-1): DGGITQSPKYLFRKEGQNVTLSCEQNLNHDAMYWYRQDPGQGLRLIYYSQIVNDFQKGDIAEGYSVSREKKESFPLTVTSAQKNPTAFYLCASSIVLAGSSYNEQFFGPGTRLTVL.